The next 21 T cell receptor beta chains were all read from a single sample in a study of immune characterization of retroperitoneal liposarcoma. TCRdb fed the PCR reads into MiXCR, producing one record per CDR3 protein. The sample carries about 2,100 distinct CDR3 sequences, about a third recorded once. The sequencing input was tumor tissue. The receptors originated from a male donor with retroperitoneal liposarcoma.

The chain joins TRBV12-3 or TRBV12-4 to TRBJ2-5; 8 bases map to TRBD2. The tail of the sequence fits TRBJ2-1 better, so the J call may be wrong. The CDR3 extends over 14 amino acids. CDR3 sequence (DNA): TGTGCCAGCAGGTCCAGCGGGGGCCACTACGAGCAGTTCTTC. Translating it yields CASRSSGGHYEQFF.

The V call is TRBV10-3, the J call TRBJ2-5, with TRBD2 matching over 10 bases. V lost 4 bases, J lost 5 bases, and 7 bases stayed unmatched. Germline values: CDR1 ENHRY, CDR2 SYGVKD. This CDR3 is 15 amino acids long. As DNA, the CDR3 is TGTGCCATCAGTGGGTCTAGCGGGAGTATGGAGACCCAGTACTTC. It specifies CAISGSSGSMETQYF.

The CDR3 is CASRPEADWGRNEQFF. CDR3 in DNA: TGTGCCAGCAGGCCTGAGGCGGACTGGGGTAGGAATGAGCAGTTCTTC. J is TRBJ2-1 and V is TRBV6-1; the D gene is possibly TRBD2 (5 bases). The length of the CDR3 is 16 residues. Germline assignment: CDR1 MNHNS and CDR2 SASEGT. Between the trimmed V and J ends, which lost 6 bases and 7 bases, there was a span of 22 bases.

This clonotype is medium-sized. The CDR3 DNA is TGTGCCAGCAGTTACTCTAGGGGCAACTCCTACGAGCAGTTCTTC. It codes for CASSYSRGNSYEQFF. The chain employs TRBV6-6 and TRBJ2-5; tentatively, D is TRBD1 (5 bases). The tail of the sequence fits TRBJ2-1 better, so the J call may be wrong. CDR1 is MNHNY and CDR2 is SVGAGI in the germline V gene (reference sequence). The CDR3 is made up of 15 amino acids.

As regards this clonotype: Because it lacks the conserved phenylalanine or tryptophan at the end, this CDR3 is likely a read error. The genes are TRBV6-5 and TRBJ2-1; D tentatively fits TRBD1 or TRBD2 (5 bases each). The DNA end is a closer match to TRBJ2-7, so the J assignment may be wrong. CDR1 is MNHEY, CDR2 SVGAGI, per germline. This CDR3 region has 14 residues. CDR3 DNA sequence: TGTGCCAGCAGCAGGGAGTCCCAAAACTACGAGCAGTACTCC. It codes for CASSRESQNYEQYS.

By sample fraction, this clonotype is large. V gene TRBV6-9 combines with J gene TRBJ2-5; 7 nucleotides match TRBD2. The J call is uncertain, as TRBJ2-1 better fits the DNA end. Per the germline V gene, CDR1 is MNHGY and CDR2 is SVAAGI. The CDR3 spans 13 residues. CDR3 region: CASSWSGAETQFF. The CDR3 bases are TGTGCCAGCAGTTGGAGCGGGGCCGAGACCCAGTTCTTC.

This clonotype is labeled medium-sized. V usage is TRBV25-1 and J usage is TRBJ1-4, with no clear D. V dropped 0 bases and J dropped 0 bases, with 8 bases sitting between them. Germline V lookup: CDR1 MGHDK, CDR2 SYGVNS. This CDR3 is 16 amino acids long. In nucleotides, the CDR3 is TGTGCCAGCAGTGAATATGGGCAGGCAACTAATGAAAAACTGTTTTTT. This sequence encodes CASSEYGQATNEKLFF.

The chain uses TRBV10-1 and TRBJ2-1; D uncertain. V gave up 6 bases and J gave up 6 bases, with 15 bases separating them. The germline CDR1 and CDR2 sequences are WNHNN and SYGVQD (reference sequence). The CDR3 sequence is 14 residues long. CDR3 DNA sequence: TGCGCCAGCAGCCGAACCGTAGAATTCAATGAGCAGTTCTTC. Its protein is CASSRTVEFNEQFF.

The chain employs TRBV5-1 and TRBJ2-1; D is perhaps TRBD2 (5 bases). CDR3 length: 11 residues. V was pared by 5 bases and J by 9 bases, with 9 bases between. Germline lookup yields CDR1 SGHRS and CDR2 YFSETQ. CDR3 nucleotides: TGCGCCAGCAGGAGGGAGAGTGAGCAGTTCTTC. Residues: CASRRESEQFF. The entire variable domain, with the rest obtained from reference TRBV5-1 and TRBJ2-1, is as follows: KAGVTQTPRYLIKTRGQQVTLSCSPISGHRSVSWYQQTPGQGLQFLFEYFSETQRNKGNFPGRFSGRQFSNSRSEMNVSTLELGDSALYLCASRRESEQFFGPGTRLTVL.

The sample holds a few counts of this clonotype. The CDR3 coding sequence is TGTGCCAGCAGCGCCTGGATGACCGGGGAGCTGTTTTTT. It specifies CASSAWMTGELFF. This chain links TRBV7-2 with TRBJ2-2; the D is unclear. Trimming took off 5 bases at V and 5 bases at J, with 9 bases between the two ends. Per the germline V gene, CDR1 is SGHTA and CDR2 is FQGNSA. CDR3 length equals 13 residues.

Only a few counts were recorded for this clonotype. This rearrangement joins TRBV6-5 to TRBJ1-6; D is uncertain. The V gene lost 0 bases and the J gene lost 9 bases, with 12 bases spanning the gap. This CDR3 contains 15 residues. Germline V gene lookup returns CDR1 MNHEY and CDR2 SVGAGI. The CDR3 sequence: CASSYSWDSTSPLHF. The CDR3 DNA reads TGTGCCAGCAGTTACTCTTGGGATTCAACTTCACCCCTCCACTTT.

The genes are TRBV27 and TRBJ2-1; TRBD2 matches at 7 bases. Germline V gene sequence: CDR1 MNHEY, CDR2 SMNVEV (reference sequence). This CDR3 comprises 16 residues. J lost 10 bases, V lost 3 bases, and 15 bases had no gene match. CDR3 sequence (DNA): TGTGCCAGCAGTTTGGTGGCGTCGGGGGGATTGATAGAGCAGTTCTTC. Translating gives CASSLVASGGLIEQFF.

CDR3 nucleotide sequence: TGTGCCAGCAGCCAAGGCAGTACTTGGGACGGCACAGATACGCAGTATTTT. This gives the protein CASSQGSTWDGTDTQYF. The J gene is TRBJ2-3, the V gene TRBV3-1; D possibly uses TRBD1 or TRBD2 (5 bases each). The germline gives CDR1 LGHDT, CDR2 YNNKEL (reference sequence). Trimming shortened V by 1 base and J by 1 base, and 15 bases separated the two germline ends. This CDR3 comprises 17 residues.

This clonotype is deemed large. V is TRBV6-1 and J is TRBJ2-2, with 9 bases lining up with TRBD2. The CDR3 is 15 residues long. Trimming cost V 7 bases and J 5 bases; bases outside gene matches: 8. Germline V CDR1 and CDR2: MNHNS, SASEGT. The CDR3 here is CASTISGRETGELFF. CDR3 nucleotide sequence: TGTGCCAGCACCATTAGCGGGAGAGAGACCGGGGAGCTGTTTTTT.

This clonotype has a single count. The chain joins TRBV6-6 to TRBJ2-1; D may be TRBD1 (5 bases). The DNA end favors TRBJ2-7, so the J call may be wrong. The V gene's germline CDR1 is MNHNY and CDR2 SVGAGI (reference sequence). CDR3 length: 15 residues. The CDR3 DNA is TGTGCCAGCAGTTCCCCTCGCAGGACACGGTACGAGCAGTACTTC. Its protein product is CASSSPRRTRYEQYF.

Judged by abundance, this clonotype is large. One end of the junction varies from germline; a read error may be responsible. The chain combines TRBV6-1 with TRBJ2-1, with a tentative D call TRBD2 (5 bases). The CDR3 extends over 13 amino acids. Looked up from germline, CDR1 is MNHNS and CDR2 is SASEGT. The CDR3 DNA is TGTGCCAGCAGCCCTTATGGCGGCCGGGATGGGGTCTTC. Amino acid sequence: CASSPYGGRDGVF.

The V call is TRBV6-6, the J call TRBJ2-5; 8 bases agree with TRBD1. The closer fit of TRBJ2-7 to the DNA end suggests the J call may be wrong. Germline CDR1 MNHNY, CDR2 SVGAGI (reference sequence). The CDR3 totals 13 residues. The CDR3 region is CASGRTGYGEQYF. In DNA, the CDR3 is TGTGCCAGCGGGAGGACAGGGTACGGCGAGCAGTACTTC.

The gene calls are TRBV6-8 and TRBJ2-3; 9 bases are shared with TRBD2. The V gene end was trimmed by 6 bases and the J gene end by 2 bases; junction bases not matched to a gene: 6. This CDR3 comprises 15 residues. Germline CDR1 reads MNHGY; CDR2 reads SAAAGT. The DNA of the CDR3 is TGTGCCAGCAGCCCCCAGCGGGGGGACACAGATACGCAGTATTTT. Translation gives CASSPQRGDTDTQYF.

This clonotype is large in the sample. J is TRBJ2-1 and V is TRBV27, with D perhaps being TRBD1 or TRBD2 (5 bases each). The CDR3 has 16 residues. Germline CDR1 and CDR2: MNHEY and SMNVEV (reference sequence). Trimming removed 0 bases from V and 6 bases from J, with 15 bases in between. The CDR3 DNA reads TGTGCCAGCAGTTTATCGGACATAGGACGGGGCAATGAGCAGTTCTTC. Translating it yields CASSLSDIGRGNEQFF.

About this clonotype itself: A read error may be the cause here, since a much bigger clone is one base away. The J gene is TRBJ2-1, the V gene TRBV6-1, with 11 bases that match TRBD2. The end of the DNA is better explained by TRBJ2-7, so the J call may be wrong. Germline lookup yields CDR1 MNHNS and CDR2 SASEGT. The length of the CDR3 is 14 residues. The CDR3 DNA reads as TGTGCCAGCAGTAGACTAGCGGGGAACAATGAGCAGTACTTC. Residues: CASSRLAGNNEQYF.

This clonotype is termed medium-sized. The chain couples TRBV6-1 to TRBJ2-3, with D hard to call. The CDR3 extends over 14 amino acids. The germline V gene has CDR1 MNHNS and CDR2 SASEGT. With 5 bases removed from V and 0 bases from J, the gap between germline ends came to 9 bases. CDR3 bases: TGTGCCAGCAGTTTGAGGCCCAGCACAGATACGCAGTATTTT. This sequence encodes CASSLRPSTDTQYF.